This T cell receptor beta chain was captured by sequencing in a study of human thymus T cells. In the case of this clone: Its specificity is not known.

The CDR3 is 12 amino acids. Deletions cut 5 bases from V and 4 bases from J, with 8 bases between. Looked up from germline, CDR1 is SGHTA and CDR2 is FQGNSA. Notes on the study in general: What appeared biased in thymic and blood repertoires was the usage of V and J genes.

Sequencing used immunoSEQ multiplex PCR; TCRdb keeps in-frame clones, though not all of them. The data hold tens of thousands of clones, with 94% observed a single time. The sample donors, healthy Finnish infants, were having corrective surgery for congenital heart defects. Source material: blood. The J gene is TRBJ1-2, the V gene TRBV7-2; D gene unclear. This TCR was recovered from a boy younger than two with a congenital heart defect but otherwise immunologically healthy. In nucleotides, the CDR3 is TGTGCCAGCAGCCCTGGGGTCTATGGCTACACCTTC. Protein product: CASSPGVYGYTF.